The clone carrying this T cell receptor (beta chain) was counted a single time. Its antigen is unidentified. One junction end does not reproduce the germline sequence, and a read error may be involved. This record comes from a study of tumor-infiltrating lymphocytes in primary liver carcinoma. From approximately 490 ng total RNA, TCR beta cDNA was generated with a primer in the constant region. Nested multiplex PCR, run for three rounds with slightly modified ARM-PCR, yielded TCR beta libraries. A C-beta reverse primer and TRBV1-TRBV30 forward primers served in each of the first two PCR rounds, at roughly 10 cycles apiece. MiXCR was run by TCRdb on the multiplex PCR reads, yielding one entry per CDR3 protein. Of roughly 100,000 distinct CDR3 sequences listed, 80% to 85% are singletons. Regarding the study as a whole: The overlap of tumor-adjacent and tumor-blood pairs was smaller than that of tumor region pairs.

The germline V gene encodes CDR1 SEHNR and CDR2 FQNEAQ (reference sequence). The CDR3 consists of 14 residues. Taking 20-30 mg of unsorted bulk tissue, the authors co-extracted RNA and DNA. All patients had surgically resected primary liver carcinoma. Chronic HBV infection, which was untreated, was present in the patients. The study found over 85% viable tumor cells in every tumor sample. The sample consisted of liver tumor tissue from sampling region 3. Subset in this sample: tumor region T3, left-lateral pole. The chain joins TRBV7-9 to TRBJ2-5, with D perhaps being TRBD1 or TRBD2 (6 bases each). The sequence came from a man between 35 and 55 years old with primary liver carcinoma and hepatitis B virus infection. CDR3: CTSRTSGGQDTQYF. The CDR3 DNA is TGTACCAGCAGGACATCCGGGGGCCAAGATACCCAGTACTTC. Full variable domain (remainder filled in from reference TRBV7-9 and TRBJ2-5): DTGVSQNPRHKITKRGQNVTFRCDPISEHNRLYWYRQTLGQGPEFLTYFQNEAQLEKSRLLSDRFSAERPKGSFSTLEIQRTEQGDSAMYLCTSRTSGGQDTQYFGPGTRLLVL.